This T cell receptor beta chain is drawn from a study of T cells in Graves' hyperthyroidism and ophthalmopathy. General study results and limits: With a median lead of 6.5 months before onset, the model predicted ophthalmopathy. Also found in blood were most expanded thyroid clonotypes above 0.001.

Concerning this clonotype: Its antigen is currently unknown.

Using RNA transcripts as the source, TCR beta CDR3 regions were amplified. The primer set for the first-round RT-PCR of the TCR CDR3 was HTBI. TCRdb recomputed calls from the multiplex PCR reads with MiXCR, one row per CDR3 protein. The data contain approximately 300,000 distinct CDR3 sequences, over 15% of them singletons. There are 15 residues in the CDR3. Germline V gene data show CDR1 as SNHLY and CDR2 as FYNNEI. The junction had 9 bases not matched to a gene; V was cut back by 5 bases and J by 2 bases. The definition of stable Graves' hyperthyroidism was no ophthalmopathy progression within 18 months. Used for diagnoses were clinical symptoms, serum thyroxine and TRAb, thyroid ultrasound and orbital computed tomography.

V is TRBV2 and J is TRBJ2-7; TRBD2 matches 7 bases. The receptor's source is a man aged 25 to 40 with Graves' hyperthyroidism. Sequenced: blood. The chain's CDR3 is CASSQGSGSTYEQYF. DNA of the CDR3: TGTGCCAGCAGTCAAGGTAGCGGGTCCACCTACGAGCAGTACTTC.